This entry describes one T cell receptor (beta chain). What it binds is not known. These data belong to a study of shared clonotypes between healthy human individuals. CDR1 and CDR2 from the germline V gene are MGHDK and SYGVNS. The length of the CDR3 is 15 residues. V was clipped by 3 bases and J by 5 bases, with 16 bases between them. The donors were adults (healthy and HIV-negative) with no recent acute infections or vaccinations. In the source study's methods: There were no quality scores in the junction-only immunoSEQ sequences, so filtering differed. TCRdb's table, derived via immunoSEQ multiplex PCR, lists solely in-frame clones and lacks some. That table is the source of V, J and clone size, and D and trimming were worked out from the DNA. Here the sample spans 1.4 million or so clones, about 98.5% being singletons. Notes on the study in general: Relative to clonotypes present in all four donors, those not shared had lower generation probabilities.

The material sequenced was naive CD4+ T cells sorted from blood. Sample subset: CD45RA+ positively selected. This clonotype was sampled from a man aged 30 to 39 in good health. V is TRBV25-1 and J is TRBJ1-2; the D gene is possibly TRBD1 (6 bases). The CDR3 sequence: CASSDPKQGGYGYTF. The CDR3 region has the DNA TGTGCCAGCAGTGATCCGAAACAGGGAGGGTATGGCTACACCTTC.